The T cell receptor (beta chain) described here comes from a study of blood T cell repertoires in COVID-19. Whole-study context: Samples came from the United States, Italy and Spain, spanning acute and convalescent COVID-19. T cells, B-cell-depleted T cells, or PBMCs provided the cDNA or gDNA that served as material.

Per the authors' pipeline: Amplification of reference gene primers was used by the study to estimate nucleated cell counts. Sequenced by immunoSEQ multiplex PCR; TCRdb stores in-frame clones only, minus some. For V, J and clone size, that table is used; D and trimming come from the DNA. This table has roughly 230,000 clones, about 82% appearing once. V lost 3 bases and J lost 4, with 15 bases in between. The CDR3 length is 14 residues. Germline CDR1 DFQATT, CDR2 SNEGSKA (reference sequence). Sequenced input: peripheral blood. The chain carries TRBV20-1 and TRBJ1-2; maybe TRBD1 (5 bases). This sequence was found in a woman in her sixties with active or convalescent COVID-19. CDR3 in amino acids: CSASVRQPLYGYTF. The CDR3 DNA sequence: TGCAGTGCTAGTGTGAGACAGCCGCTCTATGGCTACACCTTC.